The 14 T cell receptor beta chains below come from one sample, sequenced in a study of CD8 T cells in Susac syndrome. RNA amounts of about 0.5 to 1 ug underwent reverse transcription with random hexamers. TCRdb redid the calling of the immunoSEQ multiplex PCR reads with MiXCR, one entry per CDR3 protein. The sample comprises 130,000 or so distinct CDR3 sequences, 75% to 90% of which are singletons, and around 0.51% rests with the top ten. The sample consisted of CD8+ T cells from PBMCs. These receptors all come from a human donor with multiple sclerosis.

This sequence joins TRBV5-6 and TRBJ2-3, with D uncertain. Germline values: CDR1 SGHDT, CDR2 YYEEEE. CDR3 length: 15 amino acids. V shed 0 bases and J shed 1 base, with 9 bases lying between them. CDR3: CASSLVRSRTDTQYF. DNA for the CDR3: TGTGCCAGCAGCTTGGTCAGATCTCGCACAGATACGCAGTATTTT.

The rearrangement joins TRBV5-8 to TRBJ2-3; a possible D gene is TRBD2 (6 bases). There are 15 residues in the CDR3. Germline assignment: CDR1 SGHTS and CDR2 YDEGEE. Trimming shortened V by 3 bases and J by 6 bases, and 17 bases separated the two germline ends. This CDR3 reads CASSYGGGSGDTQYF. The CDR3 DNA follows: TGTGCCAGCAGCTACGGGGGTGGGAGTGGTGATACGCAGTATTTT.

The chain has TRBV28 and TRBJ2-7, with 7 bases aligning to TRBD2. Looked up from germline, CDR1 is MDHEN and CDR2 is SYDVKM. The V gene end was trimmed by 2 bases and the J gene end by 4 bases; junction bases not matched to a gene: 2. The CDR3 is 13 residues long. This CDR3 reads CASSLAAGYEQYV. The CDR3 DNA sequence: TGTGCCAGCAGTTTAGCAGCGGGGTACGAGCAGTACGTC.

CDR3 in amino acids: CASSDLVTGEQFF. The CDR3 DNA sequence: TGTGCCAGCAGCGACCTCGTGACAGGGGAGCAGTTCTTC. This chain uses TRBV7-9 with TRBJ2-1; 7 nucleotides line up with TRBD1. The ends lost 5 bases at V and 10 bases at J; junction bases unmatched: 8. CDR3 length: 13 residues. Germline V lookup: CDR1 SEHNR, CDR2 FQNEAQ (reference sequence).

Only a few counts were recorded for this clonotype. The chain employs TRBV29-1 and TRBJ2-1; D remains unclear. The germline V and J ends were trimmed by 0 bases and 6 bases, with 9 bases remaining between them. This CDR3 comprises 13 residues. CDR1 and CDR2 (germline): SQVTM, ANQGSEA. In DNA, the CDR3 is TGCAGCGTTGAAGACCCTTCGGGCAATGAGCAGTTCTTC. Translated: CSVEDPSGNEQFF.

The rearrangement links TRBV9 to TRBJ2-3; 9 positions agree with TRBD1. The CDR3 covers 16 residues. CDR1 is SGDLS and CDR2 is YYNGEE in the germline V gene. The J segment lost 3 bases and the V segment lost 0 bases, leaving 5 bases of the junction unmatched. The CDR3 DNA reads TGTGCCAGCAGCGTAGTCGGGGGACAGGGAACAGATACGCAGTATTTT. Its translation is CASSVVGGQGTDTQYF. Full variable domain (remainder filled in from reference TRBV9 and TRBJ2-3): DSGVTQTPKHLITATGQRVTLRCSPRSGDLSVYWYQQSLDQGLQFLIQYYNGEERAKGNILERFSAQQFPDLHSELNLSSLELGDSALYFCASSVVGGQGTDTQYFGPGTRLTVL.

In its sample, this clonotype was seen a few times. The genes are TRBV7-9 and TRBJ1-1, with 9 positions matching TRBD1. The germline V gene has CDR1 SEHNR and CDR2 FQNEAQ (reference sequence). Trimming took 6 bases from V and 5 from J; bases not matched to a gene: 4. CDR3 length: 13 amino acids. The CDR3 DNA reads as TGTGCCAGCAGAGACGGACAGGGGACTGAAGCTTTCTTT. As protein: CASRDGQGTEAFF.

V gene TRBV30 combines with J gene TRBJ1-5, with unresolved D. Looked up from germline, CDR1 is GTSNPN and CDR2 is SVGIG (reference sequence). V was shortened by 0 bases and J by 3 bases, with 9 bases between the two germline ends. This CDR3 contains 14 residues. The DNA of the CDR3 is TGTGCCTGGAGTGTATCCACTCTCAATCAGCCCCAGCATTTT. Protein: CAWSVSTLNQPQHF.

This chain links TRBV4-3 with TRBJ2-1, with 9 bases that match TRBD2. The CDR3 is 15 residues long. The V and J ends lost 5 bases and 6 bases, in that order; junction bases with no gene match: 8. CDR1 is LGHNA and CDR2 is YSLEER in the germline V gene. CDR3 sequence: CASSGPGTSPNEQFF. The CDR3 DNA sequence: TGCGCCAGCAGCGGACCCGGGACTAGCCCCAATGAGCAGTTCTTC.

This sequence joins TRBV6-6 and TRBJ1-6; D may be TRBD1 (5 bases). Germline V gene data show CDR1 as MNHNY and CDR2 as SVGAGI (reference sequence). The CDR3 length is 10 residues. Trimming pared 8 bases from V and 9 bases from J, leaving 5 bases between. The chain's CDR3 is CASGASPLHF. For the CDR3, the DNA is TGTGCCAGCGGGGCTTCACCCCTCCACTTT.

V usage is TRBV14 and J usage is TRBJ2-1, with no clear D. The V gene's germline CDR1 is SGHDN and CDR2 FVKESK. The CDR3 runs 15 residues. The V end lost 4 bases, the J end lost 0 bases, and 10 bases lay between the germline ends. The CDR3 here is CASSPGRDSYNEQFF. The DNA for the CDR3 is TGTGCCAGCAGCCCCGGTAGGGACTCCTACAATGAGCAGTTCTTC.

This clonotype was detected once. This chain links TRBV28 with TRBJ2-7; 7 bases align to TRBD1. Germline-derived CDR1 and CDR2 are MDHEN and SYDVKM. The CDR3 runs to 16 residues. J lost 3 bases, V lost 3 bases, and 11 bases had no gene match. CDR3 DNA: TGTGCCAGCAGTTTTAGGACAGGTCTCTCCATCTACGAGCAGTACTTC. This gives the protein CASSFRTGLSIYEQYF.

The chain links TRBV19 to TRBJ2-2, with 13 bases lining up with TRBD2. Germline assignment: CDR1 LNHDA and CDR2 SQIVND (reference sequence). Trimming removed 4 bases from V and 6 bases from J; junction bases left unmatched: 8. The CDR3 runs 17 residues. The CDR3 DNA is TGTGCCAGTAGTACGTTACTAGCGGGAGGGCATTCCGGGGAGCTGTTTTTT. Translating it yields CASSTLLAGGHSGELFF. Looking up the rest from reference TRBV19 and TRBJ2-2 gives the full variable domain: DGGITQSPKYLFRKEGQNVTLSCEQNLNHDAMYWYRQDPGQGLRLIYYSQIVNDFQKGDIAEGYSVSREKKESFPLTVTSAQKNPTAFYLCASSTLLAGGHSGELFFGEGSRLTVL.

The J gene is TRBJ1-1, the V gene TRBV2; tentative D call: TRBD1 (6 bases). Germline V gene lookup returns CDR1 SNHLY and CDR2 FYNNEI. Trimming stripped 8 bases from V and 3 bases from J, with 13 bases between. This CDR3 comprises 13 residues. The CDR3: CASCAGDHTEAFF. Written as DNA, the CDR3 is TGTGCCAGCTGTGCAGGGGATCACACTGAAGCTTTCTTT.